The clone carrying this T cell receptor (beta chain) was seen ten or more times. RNA transcripts were the source from which TCR beta CDR3 regions were amplified. An initial RT-PCR round employing HTBI primers preceded a second-round multiplex PCR. TCRdb reprocessed the multiplex PCR reads with MiXCR, giving one entry per CDR3 protein. The table lists some 380,000 distinct CDR3 sequences, approximately 15% of them singletons, with roughly 7% in the top ten. This entry belongs to a study of Graves' ophthalmopathy and Graves' hyperthyroidism. Aged 18 to 65, hyperthyroidism patients had been newly diagnosed, with under 2 months' duration. This receptor was identified in a woman aged 18-35 years with stable Graves' hyperthyroidism. Sequencing was carried out using peripheral blood.

The chain's CDR3 is CASRPGHLGRSGELFF. Written as DNA, the CDR3 is TGTGCCAGTAGGCCGGGACACTTGGGGAGGTCCGGGGAGCTGTTTTTT. The chain couples TRBV6-1 to TRBJ2-2, with D perhaps TRBD1 or TRBD2 (6 bases each). Germline V gene data show CDR1 as MNHNS and CDR2 as SASEGT. The V end lost 9 bases, the J end lost 6 bases, and 23 bases lay between the germline ends. The CDR3 consists of 16 residues.